Here is one T cell receptor beta chain with its context. The protocol was immunoSEQ multiplex PCR, while the TCRdb copy is restricted to in-frame clones and leaves out a portion. The sample holds about 59,000 clones, 75% to 90% seen once. The data originate from a study of OX40 agonist ivuxolimab in advanced cancers. The overall study: The group had a mean age of 60 years, ranged from about 23 to 85, and was roughly 80% male.

Germline CDR1 SGHRS, CDR2 YFSETQ. Trimming cost V 2 bases and J 3 bases; bases outside gene matches: 2. This CDR3 contains 15 residues. This chain uses TRBV5-1 with TRBJ2-1, with 10 nucleotides matching TRBD1. Source: CD4+ or CD8+ T cells sorted from blood, taken in a trial of the OX40 agonist ivuxolimab. This receptor was taken from an adult with an advanced solid tumor such as melanoma, head and neck, liver or kidney cancer. Here the CDR3 DNA reads TGCGCCAGCAGCTTCGGACAGGGGGTCTACAATGAGCAGTTCTTC. Amino acids: CASSFGQGVYNEQFF.